Described below is a single T cell receptor (beta chain) sequence and its context. These data are taken from a study of blood T cell repertoires in COVID-19. In the study overall: Specimens from acute and convalescent COVID-19 originated in the United States, Italy and Spain. Sources were T cells, B-cell-depleted T cells, or PBMCs; the material itself was cDNA or gDNA.

This CDR3 has 17 residues. Germline loops: CDR1 SGHAT, CDR2 FQNNGV. Trimming took off 0 bases at V and 4 bases at J, with 18 bases between the two ends. Authors' data handling: Cell counts per sample came from amplifying reference gene primers. The data were produced by immunoSEQ multiplex PCR, yet TCRdb's version contains in-frame clones alone and is incomplete. V, J and clone size were drawn from that table, and D and trimming were deduced from the DNA. The table has around 300,000 clones, under 90% seen once. The material sequenced was peripheral blood. This sequence was found in a man aged 50-60 years with acute or convalescent COVID-19. This chain uses TRBV11-2 with TRBJ1-2; D remains ambiguous. In DNA, the CDR3 is TGTGCCAGCAGCTTAGATTTGCGGGCTACCGGCTCCTATGGCTACACCTTC. Its translation is CASSLDLRATGSYGYTF.